This T cell receptor (beta chain) is drawn from a study of T cell responses to AZD1222 COVID-19 vaccine. Findings and limits, study-wide: Spike-spanning, vaccine-associated CD4 TCRs were dominant at 160-218 and 743-854. Unmutated variant regions reportedly attract nearly half of all spike-specific TCRs.

A remark on this clone: As yet, its antigen is unknown.

Germline loops: CDR1 SGHTA, CDR2 FQGTGA. The CDR3 runs 19 residues. The V gene end was trimmed by 3 bases and the J gene end by 1 base; junction bases not matched to a gene: 12. Assay: immunoSEQ multiplex PCR; the TCRdb copy retains only in-frame clones and omits some. The table includes tens of thousands of clones, 80% to 90% detected once. The clonotype was recovered from an adult in good health. The chain is built from TRBV7-3 and TRBJ2-6, with TRBD2 identical over 7 bases. Specimen: peripheral blood, collected on day 0 of AZD1222 vaccination. CDR3 sequence (DNA): TGTGCCAGCAGCTTGCCTAGCGGAGGGTTTTTGTCTGGGGCCAACGTCCTGACTTTC. This sequence encodes CASSLPSGGFLSGANVLTF.